This TCR beta chain originates from a study of blood T cell repertoires in COVID-19 (dated by TCRdb to between 2020 and 2021). Notes on the research overall: Samples from collaborators originated in the United States, Italy and Spain and spanned both the acute and convalescent phases of COVID-19. Where HLA class I and class II types were available, the types were taken from metadata supplied by the sample provider, not from assay-based typing. The prospective study material was composed of cDNA or gDNA derived from T cells, B-cell-depleted T cells, or PBMCs. The samples were drawn from the first 160 participants of the ongoing ImmuneRACE study and from over a thousand subjects provided by 6 global collaborators. Deeply sampled blood TCRbeta repertoires from subjects exposed to, actively infected with, or recovered from COVID-19 were included in the dataset. The repertoires were released in a freely available public database intended as a resource for research on the immune response to SARS-CoV-2. A de-identified subject ID, COVID-19 status, age in years and sex were almost always included in the sample metadata. On the study overall, not on this receptor specifically: How much clinical and demographic metadata was included differed by source and by participant, and the metadata was provided uncurated.

The germline V gene gives CDR1 as SGHTA and CDR2 as FQGTGA. Relative to germline, V is 4 bases shorter and J is 0 bases shorter, with 13 bases between their ends. The CDR3 sequence holds 16 residues, the cysteine and phenylalanine included. CDR3 DNA only is kept here, 48 bases in frame from base 1. TCRbeta CDR3 regions were amplified from genomic DNA using the immunoSEQ Assay, a bias-controlled multiplex PCR. The original methods were these. Within the assay, amplification of reference gene primers was used to estimate how many nucleated cells each sample contained. To quantify the absolute abundance of each unique TCRbeta CDR3 rearrangement, sequence reads were collapsed and filtered. For each sample, productive Simpson clonality was calculated as the square root of Simpson's diversity index over productive rearrangements. The source is immuneACCESS, and TCRdb retained only in-frame sequences with V and J called. Part of the clones is not carried over; for the studies checked, unresolved V genes explain less than half of this, and the remainder is unexplained. The V and J calls and clone size are taken from that table; D and trimming were inferred from the DNA. Here the sample has over 90,000 clones; about 78% occur a single time. Of the sample, about 9% falls within the top ten clones.

Whole blood was collected in K2EDTA tubes by collaborating institutions according to the institutions' own protocols. For TCRbeta analysis, collaborators shipped samples as frozen whole blood, isolated PBMCs, or DNA extracted from either of those sample types. On this clone: No cognate antigen has been identified for it. There are no base qualities to consult, and no much larger clone falls within one base.

The chain is assembled from TRBV7-3 and TRBJ2-1; D gene: possibly TRBD2, on 6 matching bases. The receptor's source is a man between 60 and 75 years old with active or convalescent COVID-19. Sequenced material: peripheral blood. The sequenced DNA is TGTGCCAGCAGCTACTCGGGACTTAGCTCCTACAATGAGCAGTTCTTC. It encodes CASSYSGLSSYNEQFF.